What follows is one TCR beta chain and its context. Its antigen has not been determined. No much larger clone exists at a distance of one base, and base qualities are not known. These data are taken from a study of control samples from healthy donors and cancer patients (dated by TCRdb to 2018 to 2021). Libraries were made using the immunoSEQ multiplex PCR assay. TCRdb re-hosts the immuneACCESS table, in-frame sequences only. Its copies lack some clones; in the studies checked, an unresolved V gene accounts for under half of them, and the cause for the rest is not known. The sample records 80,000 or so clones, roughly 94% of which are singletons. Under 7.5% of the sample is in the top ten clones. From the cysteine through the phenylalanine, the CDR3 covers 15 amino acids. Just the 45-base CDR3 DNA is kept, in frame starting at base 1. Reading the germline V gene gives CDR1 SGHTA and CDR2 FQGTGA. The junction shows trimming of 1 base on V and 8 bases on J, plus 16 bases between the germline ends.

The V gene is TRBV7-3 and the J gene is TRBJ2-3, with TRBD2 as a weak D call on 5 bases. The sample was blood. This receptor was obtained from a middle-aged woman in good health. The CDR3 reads CASSLRLAPDGTQYF. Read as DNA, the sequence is TGTGCCAGCAGCTTAAGATTAGCGCCGGACGGTACGCAGTATTTT. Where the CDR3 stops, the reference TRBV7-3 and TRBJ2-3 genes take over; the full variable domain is GAGVSQTPSNKVTEKGKYVELRCDPISGHTALYWYRQSLGQGPEFLIYFQGTGAADDSGLPNDRFFAVRPEGSVSTLKIQRTERGDSAVYLCASSLRLAPDGTQYFGPGTRLTVL.